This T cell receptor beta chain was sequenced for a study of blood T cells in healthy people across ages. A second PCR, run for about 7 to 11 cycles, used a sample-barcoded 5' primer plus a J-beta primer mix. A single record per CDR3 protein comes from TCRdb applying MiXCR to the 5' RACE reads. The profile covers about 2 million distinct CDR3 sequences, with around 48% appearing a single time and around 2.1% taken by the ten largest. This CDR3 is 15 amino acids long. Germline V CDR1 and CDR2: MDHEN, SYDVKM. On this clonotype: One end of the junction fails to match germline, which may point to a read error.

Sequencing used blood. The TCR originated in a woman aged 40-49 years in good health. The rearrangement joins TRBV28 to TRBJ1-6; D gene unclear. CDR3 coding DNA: TGTGCCAGCAGATTAGTCATCGGAGCTCATTCACCCCTTCACTTT. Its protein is CASRLVIGAHSPLHF.